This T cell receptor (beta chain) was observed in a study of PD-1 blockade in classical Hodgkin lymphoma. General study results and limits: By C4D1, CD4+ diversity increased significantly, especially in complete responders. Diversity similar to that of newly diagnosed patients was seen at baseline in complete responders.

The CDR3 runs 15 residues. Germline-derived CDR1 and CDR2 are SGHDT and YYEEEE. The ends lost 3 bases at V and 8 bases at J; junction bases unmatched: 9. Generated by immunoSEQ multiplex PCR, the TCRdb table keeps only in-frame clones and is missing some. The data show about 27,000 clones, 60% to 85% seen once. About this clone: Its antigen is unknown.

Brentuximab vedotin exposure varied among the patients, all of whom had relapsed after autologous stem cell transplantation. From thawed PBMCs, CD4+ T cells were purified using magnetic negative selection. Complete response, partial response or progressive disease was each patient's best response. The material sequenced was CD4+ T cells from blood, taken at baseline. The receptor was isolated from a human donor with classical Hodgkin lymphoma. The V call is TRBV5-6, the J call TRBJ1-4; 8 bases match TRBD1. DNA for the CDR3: TGTGCCAGCAGCTCCACGGACAGGGCCAACGAAAAACTGTTTTTT. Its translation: CASSSTDRANEKLFF.